The rows below give T cell receptor beta chains drawn from one sample of a study of T-cell reconstitution after alpha-beta-depleted transplantation in children. Using its own MiXCR run on the PCR reads, TCRdb lists one record per CDR3 protein. In the table there are roughly 48,000 distinct CDR3 sequences, under 6.5% of which are singletons. The sample in question was PBMCs, mostly from graft donor cells, obtained 60 days after TCRalphabeta/CD19-depleted stem cell transplant. Receptors originate from a female patient between 2 and 10 years old who had a stem cell transplant for aplastic anemia, so the T cells may come from the graft donor. Both conserved end residues are trimmed from each CDR3. A D gene is named only where the DNA matches it firmly.

v_gene: TRBV4-1; d_gene: TRBD1; j_gene: TRBJ2-3; CDR3aa: ASSQGDRDGDTQY
v_gene: TRBV28; d_gene: TRBD1; j_gene: TRBJ1-1; CDR3aa: ASSPSIGTGGRTEAF
v_gene: TRBV7-9; d_gene: -; j_gene: TRBJ1-2; CDR3aa: ASSPVDGYGYT
v_gene: TRBV5-6; d_gene: -; j_gene: TRBJ2-5; CDR3aa: ASSLAGGRGETQY
v_gene: TRBV29-1; d_gene: TRBD2; j_gene: TRBJ2-3; CDR3aa: SVWGGNTDTQY
v_gene: TRBV7-6; d_gene: -; j_gene: TRBJ2-7; CDR3aa: ASSLGREWIEQY
v_gene: TRBV4-1; d_gene: TRBD2; j_gene: TRBJ2-1; CDR3aa: ASSQVGAGGFPYNEQF
v_gene: TRBV20-1; d_gene: TRBD2; j_gene: TRBJ2-3; CDR3aa: SARDASGRADTQY
v_gene: TRBV11-1; d_gene: TRBD1; j_gene: TRBJ2-5; CDR3aa: ASSLGQALEETQY
v_gene: TRBV3-1; d_gene: TRBD1; j_gene: TRBJ2-1; CDR3aa: ASSPRDSRYNEQF
v_gene: TRBV7-2; d_gene: -; j_gene: TRBJ2-5; CDR3aa: ASSLDLETQY
v_gene: TRBV12-3/TRBV12-4; d_gene: TRBD2; j_gene: TRBJ2-1; CDR3aa: ASSFGGGRARGNEQF
v_gene: TRBV19; d_gene: -; j_gene: TRBJ2-6; CDR3aa: ASSMGLSGANVLT
v_gene: TRBV3-1; d_gene: -; j_gene: TRBJ2-3; CDR3aa: ASSQVTQGDTQY
v_gene: TRBV20-1; d_gene: TRBD1; j_gene: TRBJ2-7; CDR3aa: SVYPGQGAYEQY
v_gene: TRBV18; d_gene: TRBD2; j_gene: TRBJ2-1; CDR3aa: ASSPLAGAYNEQF
v_gene: TRBV20-1; d_gene: -; j_gene: TRBJ2-4; CDR3aa: SACDSDKAKNIQY
v_gene: TRBV6-2/TRBV6-3; d_gene: -; j_gene: TRBJ2-5; CDR3aa: ASRSSGAAGETQY
v_gene: TRBV5-1; d_gene: -; j_gene: TRBJ2-7; CDR3aa: ARMDYRGDEQY
v_gene: TRBV21-1; d_gene: -; j_gene: TRBJ2-1; CDR3aa: ASSKGFCPGTSGDNEQF
v_gene: TRBV20-1; d_gene: -; j_gene: TRBJ2-7; CDR3aa: SAIPVSGVTYEQY
v_gene: TRBV5-1; d_gene: -; j_gene: TRBJ2-7; CDR3aa: ASSVDWLSYYEQY
v_gene: TRBV5-1; d_gene: TRBD1; j_gene: TRBJ2-1; CDR3aa: ASSLGQGKAEQF
v_gene: TRBV7-9; d_gene: -; j_gene: TRBJ1-6; CDR3aa: ASSSPGSSYNSPLH
v_gene: TRBV29-1; d_gene: TRBD2; j_gene: TRBJ2-5; CDR3aa: SVDPRGLAGGPGETQY